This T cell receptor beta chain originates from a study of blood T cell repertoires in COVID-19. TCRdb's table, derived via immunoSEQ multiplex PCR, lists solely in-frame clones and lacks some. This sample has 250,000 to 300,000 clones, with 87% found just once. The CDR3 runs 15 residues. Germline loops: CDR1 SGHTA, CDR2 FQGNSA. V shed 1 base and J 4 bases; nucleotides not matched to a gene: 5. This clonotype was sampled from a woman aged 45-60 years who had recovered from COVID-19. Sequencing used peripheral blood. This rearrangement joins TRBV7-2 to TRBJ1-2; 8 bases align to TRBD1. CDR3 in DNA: TGTGCCAGCAGCTTAGGGACAGGGTACGGCTATGGCTACACCTTC. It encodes CASSLGTGYGYGYTF.